This T cell receptor (beta chain) was sequenced during a study of cytomegalovirus exposure and HLA in healthy donors. Turning to the study itself: Earlier, some 200 million T cells were analyzed, and some 120 million unique TCR beta sequences were found among them. Broader study findings: The study recorded over 150 TCR beta chains that were cytomegalovirus-associated. Fewer N-insertions than the 666-donor mean were reportedly shown by an Asian-associated ancestry cluster in a later analysis.

Germline CDR1 is SNHLY and CDR2 is FYNNEI. The CDR3 loop spans 14 amino acids. The junction had 6 bases not matched to a gene; V was cut back by 4 bases and J by 3 bases. PCR was performed using 60 Vbeta and 13 Jbeta primers. The data were produced by immunoSEQ multiplex PCR, yet TCRdb's version contains in-frame clones alone and is incomplete. The sample holds about 200,000 clones, around 83% seen once. As regards this clone: Antigen: not known.

The TCR originated in a woman between 50 and 59 years old in good health and CMV-seropositive. The chain employs TRBV2 and TRBJ2-7; TRBD1 agrees at 7 bases. The sequenced material came from PBMCs. CDR3 in amino acids: CASSVEQGSYEQYF. The DNA of the CDR3 is TGTGCCAGCAGTGTTGAACAGGGGAGCTACGAGCAGTACTTC.